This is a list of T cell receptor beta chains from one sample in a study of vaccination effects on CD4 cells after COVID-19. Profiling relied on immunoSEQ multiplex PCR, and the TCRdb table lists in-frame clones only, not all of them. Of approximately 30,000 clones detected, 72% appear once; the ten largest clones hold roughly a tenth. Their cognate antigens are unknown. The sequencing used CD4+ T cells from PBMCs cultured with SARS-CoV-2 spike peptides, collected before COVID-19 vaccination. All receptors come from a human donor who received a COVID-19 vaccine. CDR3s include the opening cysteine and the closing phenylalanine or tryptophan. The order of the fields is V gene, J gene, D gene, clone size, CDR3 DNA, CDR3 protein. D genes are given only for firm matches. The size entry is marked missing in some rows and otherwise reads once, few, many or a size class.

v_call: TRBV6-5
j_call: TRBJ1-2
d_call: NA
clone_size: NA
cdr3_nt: TGTGCCAGCAGTTCCCTGGAATATGGCTACACCTTC
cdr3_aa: CASSSLEYGYTF

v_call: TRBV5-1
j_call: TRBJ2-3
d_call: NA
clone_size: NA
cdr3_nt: TGCGCCAGCAGCTTGGATAGCTACAGCACAGATACGCAGTATTTT
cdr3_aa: CASSLDSYSTDTQYF

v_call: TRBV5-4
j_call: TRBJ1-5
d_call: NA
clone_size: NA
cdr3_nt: TGTGCCAGCAGCTTGACCCAGGGACCCTATAGCAATCAGCCCCAGCATTTT
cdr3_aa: CASSLTQGPYSNQPQHF

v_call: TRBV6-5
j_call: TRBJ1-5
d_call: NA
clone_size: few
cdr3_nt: TGTGCCAGCGGATATCAGCCCCAGCATTTT
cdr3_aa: CASGYQPQHF

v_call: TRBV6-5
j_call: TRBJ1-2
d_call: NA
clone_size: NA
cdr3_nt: TGTGCCAGCAGCCCCAGGGAGGGCGGCTATGGCTACACCTTC
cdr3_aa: CASSPREGGYGYTF

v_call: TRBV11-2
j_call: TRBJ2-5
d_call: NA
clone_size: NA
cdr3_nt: TGTGCCAGCAGCGTCGAGACCCAGTACTTC
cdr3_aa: CASSVETQYF

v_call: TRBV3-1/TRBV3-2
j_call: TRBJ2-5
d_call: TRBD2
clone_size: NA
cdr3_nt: TGTGCCAGCAGCCAGGCGGGGGGGCGGGAGACCCAGTACTTC
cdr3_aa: CASSQAGGRETQYF

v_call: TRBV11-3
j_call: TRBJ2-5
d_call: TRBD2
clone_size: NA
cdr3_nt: TGTGCCAGCAGCCCCGGGGGGGTAAGGGAGACCCAGTACTTC
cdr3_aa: CASSPGGVRETQYF

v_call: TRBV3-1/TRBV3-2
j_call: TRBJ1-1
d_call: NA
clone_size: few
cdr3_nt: TGTGCCAGCAGTCCAGGTTCGTTTCAGAACACTGAAGCTTTCTTT
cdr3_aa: CASSPGSFQNTEAFF

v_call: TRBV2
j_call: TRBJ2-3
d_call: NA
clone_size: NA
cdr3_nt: TGTGCCAGCAAACCGGTGGGGGATACGCAGTATTTT
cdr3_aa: CASKPVGDTQYF

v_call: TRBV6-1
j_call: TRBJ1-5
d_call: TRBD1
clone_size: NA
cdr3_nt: TGTGCCAGCAGGGGACAGGGCCAAAATCAGCCCCAGCATTTT
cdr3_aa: CASRGQGQNQPQHF

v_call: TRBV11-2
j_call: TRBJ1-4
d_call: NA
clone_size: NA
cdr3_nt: TGTGCCAGCAGCGGTATACGGCGAGCTGGGGATGAAAAACTGTTTTTT
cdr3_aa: CASSGIRRAGDEKLFF

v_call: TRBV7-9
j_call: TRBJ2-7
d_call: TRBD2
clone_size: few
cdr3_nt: TGTGCCAGCAGCCCCCGGGGGACTAGCGGGATCCCCTACGAGCAGTACTTC
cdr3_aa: CASSPRGTSGIPYEQYF

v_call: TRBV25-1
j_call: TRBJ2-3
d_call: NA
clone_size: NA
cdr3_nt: TGTGCCAGCAGTGAATTCGAAGATACGCAGTATTTT
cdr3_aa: CASSEFEDTQYF

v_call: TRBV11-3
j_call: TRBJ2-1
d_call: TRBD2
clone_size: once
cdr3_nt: TGTGCCAGCAGCTCATCAGCGGGATACTACAATGAGCAGTTCTTC
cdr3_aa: CASSSSAGYYNEQFF

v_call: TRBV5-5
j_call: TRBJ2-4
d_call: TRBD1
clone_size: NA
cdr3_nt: TGTGCCAGCAGCTTGTCCGGGACAGGGGTGGGAAACATTCAGTACTTC
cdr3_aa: CASSLSGTGVGNIQYF

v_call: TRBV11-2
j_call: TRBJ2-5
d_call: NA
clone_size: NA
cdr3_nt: TGTGCCAGCAGCTTAGATCGTCCGGCCGTCGGAGAGACCCAGTACTTC
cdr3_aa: CASSLDRPAVGETQYF

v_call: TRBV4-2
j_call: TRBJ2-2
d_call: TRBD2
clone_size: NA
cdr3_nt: TGTGCCAGCAGCCCAACTCCAAGACTAGCGGGGGGGTCCGGGGAGCTGTTTTTT
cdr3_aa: CASSPTPRLAGGSGELFF

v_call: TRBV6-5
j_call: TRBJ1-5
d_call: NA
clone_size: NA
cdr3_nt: TGTGCCAGCAGTTACTCGAGGGACCCTAACGGTCAGCCCCAGCATTTT
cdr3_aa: CASSYSRDPNGQPQHF

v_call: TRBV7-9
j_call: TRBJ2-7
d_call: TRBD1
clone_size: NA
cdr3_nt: TGTGCCAGCAGCTCCTGGGACAGTTACGAGCAGTACTTC
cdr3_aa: CASSSWDSYEQYF

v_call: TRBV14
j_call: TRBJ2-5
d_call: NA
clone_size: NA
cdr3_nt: TGTGCCAGCAGCCAAGTTTGGGGCGAGACCCAGTACTTC
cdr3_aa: CASSQVWGETQYF

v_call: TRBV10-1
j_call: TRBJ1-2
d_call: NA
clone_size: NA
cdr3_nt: TGCGCCAGCAGAAATTTTAGGGTTCAGGGCAACTATGGCTACACCTTC
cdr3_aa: CASRNFRVQGNYGYTF

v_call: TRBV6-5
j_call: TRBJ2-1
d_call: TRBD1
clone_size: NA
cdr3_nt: TGTGCCAGCAGGAGAGGACAGGGTGTCGACAATGAGCAGTTCTTC
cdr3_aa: CASRRGQGVDNEQFF

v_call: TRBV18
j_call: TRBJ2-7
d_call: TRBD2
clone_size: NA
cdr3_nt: TGTGCCAGCTCACCACCGAGCGGGACTAGCGGGAGTTACGAGCAGTACTTC
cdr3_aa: CASSPPSGTSGSYEQYF

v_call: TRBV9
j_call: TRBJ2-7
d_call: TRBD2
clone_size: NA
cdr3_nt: TGTGCCAGCAGCCCAGGCCAGACTAGCGGGACTAACGAGCAGTACTTC
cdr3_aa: CASSPGQTSGTNEQYF

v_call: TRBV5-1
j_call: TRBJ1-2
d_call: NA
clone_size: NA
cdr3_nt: TGCGCCAGCAGCTTGGACAGGGTGGCTAACTATGGCTACACCTTC
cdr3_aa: CASSLDRVANYGYTF

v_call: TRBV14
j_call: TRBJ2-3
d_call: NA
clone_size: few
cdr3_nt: TGTGCCAGCAGCCTCACCCACACTAGAGATACGCAGTATTTT
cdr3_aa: CASSLTHTRDTQYF

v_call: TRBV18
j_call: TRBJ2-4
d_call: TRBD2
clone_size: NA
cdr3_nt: TGTGCCAGCTCACCCACTAGCGGGAGCGCTGACATTCAGTACTTC
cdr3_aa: CASSPTSGSADIQYF

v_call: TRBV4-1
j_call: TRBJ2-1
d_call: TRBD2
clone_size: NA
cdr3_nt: TGCGCCAGCAGCCAAGATCTAACGGGACTAGGCTACAATGAGCAGTTCTTC
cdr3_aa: CASSQDLTGLGYNEQFF

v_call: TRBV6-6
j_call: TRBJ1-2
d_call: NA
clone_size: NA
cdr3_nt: TGTGCCAGCAGTTACGAAGGACCGAGAGAATATGGCTACACCTTC
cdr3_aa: CASSYEGPREYGYTF

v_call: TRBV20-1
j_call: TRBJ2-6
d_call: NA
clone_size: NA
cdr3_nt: TGCAGTGCTAGTACAGGCCCCTCTGGGGCCAACGTCCTGACTTTC
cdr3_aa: CSASTGPSGANVLTF

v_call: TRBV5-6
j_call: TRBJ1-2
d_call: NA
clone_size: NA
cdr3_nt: TGTGCCAGCAGCCCCGGGCCATCCTATGGCTACACCTTC
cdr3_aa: CASSPGPSYGYTF

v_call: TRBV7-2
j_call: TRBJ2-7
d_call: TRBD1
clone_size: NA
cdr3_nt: TGTGCCAGCAGCTTAGGGGGACAGGGGGTCTACGAGCAGTACTTC
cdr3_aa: CASSLGGQGVYEQYF

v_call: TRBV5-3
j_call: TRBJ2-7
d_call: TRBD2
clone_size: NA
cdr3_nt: TGTGCCAGAAGCTCCAGCGGGAGGCCGACCTACGAGCAGTACTTC
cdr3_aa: CARSSSGRPTYEQYF

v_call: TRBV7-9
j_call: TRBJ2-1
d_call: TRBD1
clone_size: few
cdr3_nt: TGTGCCAGCAGCCCAAGAGGGGACAGGGCATTATACAATGAGCAGTTCTTC
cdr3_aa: CASSPRGDRALYNEQFF

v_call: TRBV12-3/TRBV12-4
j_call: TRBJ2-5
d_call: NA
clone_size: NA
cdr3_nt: TGTGCCAGCGGGACCGCTCAAGAGACCCAGTACTTC
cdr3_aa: CASGTAQETQYF

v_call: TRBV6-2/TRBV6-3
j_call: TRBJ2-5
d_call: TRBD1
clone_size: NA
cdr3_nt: TGTGCCAGCAGTTTAACAGGGGGAGAGACCCAGTACTTC
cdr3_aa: CASSLTGGETQYF

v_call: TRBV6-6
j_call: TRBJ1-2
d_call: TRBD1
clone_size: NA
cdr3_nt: TGTGCCAGCAGTGACGCAAAGACAGGGCTCTATGGCTACACCTTC
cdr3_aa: CASSDAKTGLYGYTF

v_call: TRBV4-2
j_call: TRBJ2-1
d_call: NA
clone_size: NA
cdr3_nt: TGTGCCAGCAGCCAAGAGTTTCTAGCTACCTCCTACAATGAGCAGTTCTTC
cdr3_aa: CASSQEFLATSYNEQFF

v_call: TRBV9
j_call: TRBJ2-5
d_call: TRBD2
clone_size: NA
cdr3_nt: TGTGCCAGCAGCGTAGCGGGAGGTGTAGAGACCCAGTACTTC
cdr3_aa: CASSVAGGVETQYF

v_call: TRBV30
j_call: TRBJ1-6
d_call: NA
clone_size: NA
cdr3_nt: TGTGCCTGGAGTACATTTTTGGGGAATGTTTCACCCCTCCACTTT
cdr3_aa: CAWSTFLGNVSPLHF